This TCR beta chain was retrieved from a study of CD8 T cells in ankylosing spondylitis. For TCR beta, libraries came from quantitative 5'-RACE with molecular barcodes. In TCRdb, the 5' RACE reads were re-called with MiXCR into one record per CDR3 protein. The sample contains around 490,000 distinct CDR3 sequences, approximately 5% of which appear only once. The study, taken as a whole, reports: There was a TCR beta motif, made of 7 to 9 highly homologous variants, that appeared characteristic of ankylosing spondylitis blood. Clones tied to disease were said to be significantly enriched in matched ankylosing spondylitis synovial fluid.

V lost 4 bases to trimming and J lost 5 bases; unmatched junction nucleotides: 20. The CDR3 runs to 19 residues. Turning to this clonotype: Antigen specificity is unknown.

This TCR was recovered from a male donor with ankylosing spondylitis. Sequencing was carried out using blood, either unsorted or a sorted T cell fraction (not recorded which). V usage is TRBV6-7 and J usage is TRBJ2-7; TRBD1 agrees at 10 bases. TRBV6-7 falls under the ORF class, with uncertain function. CDR3 sequence (DNA): TGTGCCAGCAGTTTCCAGAATTGGAACGGGACAGGGGTTTTCAACGAGCAGTACTTC. Amino acids: CASSFQNWNGTGVFNEQYF.